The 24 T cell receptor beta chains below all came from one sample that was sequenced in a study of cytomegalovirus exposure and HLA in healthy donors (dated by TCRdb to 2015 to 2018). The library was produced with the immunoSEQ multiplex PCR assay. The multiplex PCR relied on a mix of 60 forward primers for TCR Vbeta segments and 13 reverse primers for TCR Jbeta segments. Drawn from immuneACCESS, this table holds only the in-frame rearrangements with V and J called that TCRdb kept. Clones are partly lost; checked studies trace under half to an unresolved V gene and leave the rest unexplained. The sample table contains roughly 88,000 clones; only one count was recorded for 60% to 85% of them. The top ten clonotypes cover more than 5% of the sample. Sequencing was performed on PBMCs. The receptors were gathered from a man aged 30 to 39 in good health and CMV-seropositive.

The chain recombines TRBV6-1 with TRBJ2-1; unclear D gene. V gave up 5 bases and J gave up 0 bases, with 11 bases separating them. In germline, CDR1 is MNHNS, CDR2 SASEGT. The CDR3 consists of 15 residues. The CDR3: CASSQGHSSYNEQFF. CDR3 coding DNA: TGTGCCAGCAGTCAAGGTCACAGCTCCTACAATGAGCAGTTCTTC.

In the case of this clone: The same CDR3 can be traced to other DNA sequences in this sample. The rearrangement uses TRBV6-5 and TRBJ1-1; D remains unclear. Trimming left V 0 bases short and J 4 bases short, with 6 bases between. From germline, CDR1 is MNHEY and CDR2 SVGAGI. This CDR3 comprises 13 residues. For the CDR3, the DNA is TGTGCCAGCAGTTACTCGCGCGGCACTGAAGCTTTCTTT. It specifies CASSYSRGTEAFF.

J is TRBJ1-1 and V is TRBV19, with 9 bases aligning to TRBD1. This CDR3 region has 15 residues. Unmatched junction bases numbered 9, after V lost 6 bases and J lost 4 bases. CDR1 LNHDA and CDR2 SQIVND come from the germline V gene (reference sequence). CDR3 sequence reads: CASRTQGAMTTEAFF. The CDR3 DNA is TGTGCCAGTAGAACACAGGGGGCTATGACCACTGAAGCTTTCTTT.

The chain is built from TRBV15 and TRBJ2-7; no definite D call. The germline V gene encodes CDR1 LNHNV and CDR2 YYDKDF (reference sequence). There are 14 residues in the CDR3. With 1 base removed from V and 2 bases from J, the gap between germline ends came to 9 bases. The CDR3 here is CATSRGLPAYEQYF. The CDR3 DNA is TGTGCCACCAGCAGAGGTCTGCCAGCCTACGAGCAGTACTTC.

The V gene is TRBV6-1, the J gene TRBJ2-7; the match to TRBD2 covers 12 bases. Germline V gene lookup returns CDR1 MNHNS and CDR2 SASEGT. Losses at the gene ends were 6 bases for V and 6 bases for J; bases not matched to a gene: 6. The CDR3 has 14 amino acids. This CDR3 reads CASRLTSGRIEQYF. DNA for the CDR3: TGTGCCAGCAGGCTCACTAGCGGGAGGATCGAGCAGTACTTC.

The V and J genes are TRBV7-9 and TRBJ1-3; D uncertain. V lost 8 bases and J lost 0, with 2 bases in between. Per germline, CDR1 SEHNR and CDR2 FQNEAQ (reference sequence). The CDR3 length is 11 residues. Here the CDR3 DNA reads TGTGCCAGCCTCTCTGGAAACACCATATATTTT. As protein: CASLSGNTIYF.

The CDR3 here is CASSESVLAGDHEQYF. CDR3 coding DNA: TGTGCCAGCAGTGAATCCGTACTAGCGGGAGACCACGAGCAGTACTTC. This chain uses TRBV6-1 with TRBJ2-7; 11 bases are shared with TRBD2. Trimming cost V 2 bases and J 5 bases; bases outside gene matches: 8. The germline V gene has CDR1 MNHNS and CDR2 SASEGT. The CDR3 is made up of 16 amino acids.

This chain's CDR3 is CASSIRKASGSSAEQYF. CDR3 nucleotide sequence: TGTGCCAGTAGTATAAGGAAGGCTAGCGGGAGCAGCGCCGAGCAGTACTTC. This rearrangement joins TRBV19 to TRBJ2-7; 10 bases align to TRBD2. Germline values: CDR1 LNHDA, CDR2 SQIVND (reference sequence). Trimming cost V 2 bases and J 6 bases; bases outside gene matches: 13. The CDR3 consists of 17 residues.

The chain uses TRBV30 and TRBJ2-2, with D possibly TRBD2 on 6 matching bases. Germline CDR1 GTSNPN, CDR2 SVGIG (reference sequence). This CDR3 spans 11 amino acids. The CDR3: CGGGVPGELFF. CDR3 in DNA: TGTGGCGGAGGGGTCCCCGGGGAGCTGTTTTTT.

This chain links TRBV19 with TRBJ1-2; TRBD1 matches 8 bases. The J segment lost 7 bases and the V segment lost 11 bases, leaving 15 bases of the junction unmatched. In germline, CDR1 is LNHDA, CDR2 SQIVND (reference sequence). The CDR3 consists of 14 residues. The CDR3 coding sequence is TGTGCCTCCAGTACGGCCAGGGGGCGTGGTGGCTACACCTTC. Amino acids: CASSTARGRGGYTF.

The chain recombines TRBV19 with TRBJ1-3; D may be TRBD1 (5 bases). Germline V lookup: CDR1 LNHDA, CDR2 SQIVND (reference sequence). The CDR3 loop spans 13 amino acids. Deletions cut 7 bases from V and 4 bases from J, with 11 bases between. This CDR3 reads CASNKGQGNTIYF. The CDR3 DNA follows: TGTGCCAGTAATAAGGGGCAGGGAAACACCATATATTTT.

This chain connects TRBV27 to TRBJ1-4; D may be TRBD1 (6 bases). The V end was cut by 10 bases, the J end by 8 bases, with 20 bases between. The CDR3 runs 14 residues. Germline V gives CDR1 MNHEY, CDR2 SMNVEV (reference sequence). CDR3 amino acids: CATKMDSLAEKLFF. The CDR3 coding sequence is TGTGCCACCAAGATGGACAGTTTGGCGGAAAAACTGTTTTTT.

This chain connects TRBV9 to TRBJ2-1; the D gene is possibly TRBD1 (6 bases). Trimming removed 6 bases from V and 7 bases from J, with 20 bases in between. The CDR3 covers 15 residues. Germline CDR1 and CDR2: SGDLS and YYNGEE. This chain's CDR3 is CASTQGPGAGNEQFF. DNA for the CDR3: TGTGCCAGCACCCAGGGGCCGGGTGCTGGGAATGAGCAGTTCTTC.

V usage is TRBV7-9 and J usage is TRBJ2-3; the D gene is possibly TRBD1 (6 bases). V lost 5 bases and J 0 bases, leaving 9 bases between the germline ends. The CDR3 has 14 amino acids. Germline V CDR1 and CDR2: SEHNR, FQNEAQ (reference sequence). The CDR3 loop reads CASSLDRSTDTQYF. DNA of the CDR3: TGTGCCAGCAGCCTCGACAGGAGCACAGATACGCAGTATTTT. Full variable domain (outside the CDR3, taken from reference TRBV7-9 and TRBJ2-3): DTGVSQNPRHKITKRGQNVTFRCDPISEHNRLYWYRQTLGQGPEFLTYFQNEAQLEKSRLLSDRFSAERPKGSFSTLEIQRTEQGDSAMYLCASSLDRSTDTQYFGPGTRLTVL.

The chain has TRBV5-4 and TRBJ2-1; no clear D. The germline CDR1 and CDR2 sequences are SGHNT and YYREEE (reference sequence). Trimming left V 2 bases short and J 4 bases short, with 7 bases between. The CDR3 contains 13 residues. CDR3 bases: TGTGCCAGCAGCTTTCAGTCTTACAATGAGCAGTTCTTC. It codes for CASSFQSYNEQFF.

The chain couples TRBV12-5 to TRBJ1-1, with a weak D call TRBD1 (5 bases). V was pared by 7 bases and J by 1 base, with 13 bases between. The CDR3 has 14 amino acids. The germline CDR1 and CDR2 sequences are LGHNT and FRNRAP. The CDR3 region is CASAQQVPNTEAFF. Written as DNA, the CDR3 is TGTGCTAGTGCCCAACAGGTCCCGAACACTGAAGCTTTCTTT.

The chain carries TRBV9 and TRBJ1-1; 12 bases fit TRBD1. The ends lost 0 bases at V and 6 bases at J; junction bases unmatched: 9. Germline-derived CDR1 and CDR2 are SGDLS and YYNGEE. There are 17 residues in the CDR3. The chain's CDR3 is CASSVEGQGAIQAEAFF. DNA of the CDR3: TGTGCCAGCAGCGTAGAGGGACAGGGGGCGATTCAGGCTGAAGCTTTCTTT.

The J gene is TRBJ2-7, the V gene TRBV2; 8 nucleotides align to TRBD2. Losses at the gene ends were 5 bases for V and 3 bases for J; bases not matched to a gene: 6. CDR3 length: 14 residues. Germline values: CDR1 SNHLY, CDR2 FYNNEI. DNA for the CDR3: TGTGCCAGCAGTCCCGGACTAGCAGGCTACGAGCAGTACTTC. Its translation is CASSPGLAGYEQYF.

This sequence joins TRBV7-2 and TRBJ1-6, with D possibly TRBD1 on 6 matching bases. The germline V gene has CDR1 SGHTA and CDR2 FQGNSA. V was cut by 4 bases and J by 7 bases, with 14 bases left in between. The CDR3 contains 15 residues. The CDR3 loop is CASSSRTDANSPLHF. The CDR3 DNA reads TGTGCCAGCAGCTCCCGGACAGATGCAAATTCACCCCTCCACTTT.

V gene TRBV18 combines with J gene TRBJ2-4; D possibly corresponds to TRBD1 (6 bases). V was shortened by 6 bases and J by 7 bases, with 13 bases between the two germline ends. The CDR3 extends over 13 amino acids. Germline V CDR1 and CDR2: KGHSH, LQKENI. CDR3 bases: TGTGCCAGCTCCCCAGGGGCACGGAACATTCAGTACTTC. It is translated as CASSPGARNIQYF.

The CDR3, as DNA: TGCGCCAGCAGCCAAGAAAGGCGGGAATCAGATACGCAGTATTTT. Translating it yields CASSQERRESDTQYF. The rearrangement links TRBV4-3 to TRBJ2-3; D is perhaps TRBD2 (6 bases). The germline V gene has CDR1 LGHNA and CDR2 YSLEER. Trimming took 0 bases from V and 4 from J, leaving 11 bases between them. The CDR3 loop spans 15 amino acids.

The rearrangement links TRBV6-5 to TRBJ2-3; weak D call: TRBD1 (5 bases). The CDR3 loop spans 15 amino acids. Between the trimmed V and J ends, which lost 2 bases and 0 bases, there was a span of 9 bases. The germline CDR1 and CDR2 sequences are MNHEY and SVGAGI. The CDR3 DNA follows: TGTGCCAGCAGTTACAGAAGGGGCAGCACAGATACGCAGTATTTT. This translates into CASSYRRGSTDTQYF.

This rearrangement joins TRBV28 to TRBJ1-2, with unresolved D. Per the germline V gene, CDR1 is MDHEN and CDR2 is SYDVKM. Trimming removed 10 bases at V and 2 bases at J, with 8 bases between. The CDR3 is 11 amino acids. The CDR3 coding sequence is TGTGCCACTGTAGAGAACTATGGCTACACCTTC. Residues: CATVENYGYTF.

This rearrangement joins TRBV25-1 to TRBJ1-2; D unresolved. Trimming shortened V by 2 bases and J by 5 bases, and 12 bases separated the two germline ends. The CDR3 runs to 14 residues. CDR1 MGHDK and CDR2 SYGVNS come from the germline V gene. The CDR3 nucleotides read TGTGCCAGCAGTGAACTTCACGGGGAATATGGCTACACCTTC. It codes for CASSELHGEYGYTF.